The present T cell receptor (beta chain) was sequenced within a study of T cell responses to AZD1222 COVID-19 vaccine. Study results and limitations: Vaccine-associated CD4 TCRs ranged over spike, dominating at 160-218 and 743-854. Nearly half of spike-specific TCRs reportedly target variant regions that are unmutated in the B.1.351 and B.1.1.7 variants. Once two AZD1222 doses were given, Spike-specific TCR breadth and depth went up. It was only after the peak T cell response that any repertoires were sampled.

The assay was immunoSEQ multiplex PCR, and TCRdb's table has in-frame clones only and misses some. The sample includes about 76,000 clones, roughly 90% of them seen just once. Points on this clone: Antigen: not known.

This TCR derives from an adult in good health. The source was peripheral blood, collected on day 0 of AZD1222 vaccination.

CDR3 sequence reads: CASRDRGVSGANVLTF. CDR3 coding DNA: TGTGCCAGCCGGGACAGGGGGGTCTCTGGGGCCAACGTCCTGACTTTC. This chain joins TRBV7-9 and TRBJ2-6, with 11 bases fitting TRBD1. CDR3 length equals 16 residues. Looked up from germline, CDR1 is SEHNR and CDR2 is FQNEAQ (reference sequence). After removal of 8 bases from V and 0 bases from J, the junction contained 3 bases not matched to a gene.